The clone carrying this T cell receptor (beta chain) showed up just a few times. V gave up 5 bases and J gave up 5 bases; unmatched junction bases: 8. CDR3 length: 14 residues. CDR1 is SGHAT and CDR2 is FQNNGV in the germline V gene. This record belongs to a study of early T cells in non-severe SARS-CoV-2 infection. MiXCR, run by TCRdb on the 5' RACE reads, gives a single entry per CDR3 protein. The table records about 80,000 distinct CDR3 sequences, 9.5% to 15% of them present only once. The chain employs TRBV11-2 and TRBJ1-1; TRBD1 matches at 7 bases. The sequenced sample consisted of whole blood. This TCR was sampled from an adult who was a healthcare worker with PCR-confirmed SARS-CoV-2 infection or an uninfected control (not recorded which). The DNA for the CDR3 is TGTGCCAGCAGCCCCCAGGAGGGGGCAACTGAAGCTTTCTTT. Its protein is CASSPQEGATEAFF. Full variable domain (missing parts from reference TRBV11-2 and TRBJ1-1): EAGVAQSPRYKIIEKRQSVAFWCNPISGHATLYWYQQILGQGPKLLIQFQNNGVVDDSQLPKDRFSAERLKGVDSTLKIQPAKLEDSAVYLCASSPQEGATEAFFGQGTRLTVV.